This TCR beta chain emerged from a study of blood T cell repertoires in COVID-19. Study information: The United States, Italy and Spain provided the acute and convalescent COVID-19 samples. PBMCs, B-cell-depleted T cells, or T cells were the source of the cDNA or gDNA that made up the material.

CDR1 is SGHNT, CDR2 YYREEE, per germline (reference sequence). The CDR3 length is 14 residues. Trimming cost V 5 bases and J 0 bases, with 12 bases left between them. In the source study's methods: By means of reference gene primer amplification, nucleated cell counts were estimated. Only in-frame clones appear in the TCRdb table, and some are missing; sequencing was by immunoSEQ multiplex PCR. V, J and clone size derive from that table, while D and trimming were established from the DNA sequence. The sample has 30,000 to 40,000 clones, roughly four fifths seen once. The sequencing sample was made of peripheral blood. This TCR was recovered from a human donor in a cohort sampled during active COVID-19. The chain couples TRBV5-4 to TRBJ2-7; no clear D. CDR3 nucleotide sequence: TGTGCCAGCAGGCGACAAATGAACTCCTACGAGCAGTACTTC. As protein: CASRRQMNSYEQYF.